These 13 T cell receptor beta chains share one sample of origin, sequenced in a study of blood T cells in healthy people across ages. Combining a sample-barcoded 5' primer with a J-beta primer mix, a second PCR ran for 7 to 11 cycles. TCRdb independently ran MiXCR on the 5' RACE reads; one entry per CDR3 protein. The sample includes about 1.4 million distinct CDR3 sequences, approximately 59% seen only once; the top ten take approximately 7%. The sample was blood. All receptors derive from a man younger than 35 in good health.

This clonotype occurred a few times. The chain uses TRBV6-1 and TRBJ2-3; 7 bases fit TRBD1. Germline V gives CDR1 MNHNS, CDR2 SASEGT. The CDR3 covers 15 residues. V lost 4 bases and J lost 2; bases outside the gene matches: 6. In DNA, the CDR3 is TGTGCCAGCAGTGGCCCAACAGGGGCCACAGATACGCAGTATTTT. As protein: CASSGPTGATDTQYF.

V gene TRBV29-1 combines with J gene TRBJ2-3; 11 positions match TRBD1. The CDR3 spans 15 residues. Trimming at V came to 6 bases and at J to 2 bases, leaving 7 bases not matched to a gene. From germline, CDR1 is SQVTM and CDR2 ANQGSEA. CDR3 loop: CSVLDRGRNTDTQYF. The DNA for the CDR3 is TGCAGCGTCCTGGACAGGGGGCGCAACACAGATACGCAGTATTTT.

J is TRBJ2-1 and V is TRBV7-9; 9 bases are a match to TRBD1. The CDR3 extends over 14 amino acids. Per germline, CDR1 SEHNR and CDR2 FQNEAQ (reference sequence). J gave up 15 bases and V 5 bases, and 14 bases lay outside the gene matches. CDR3: CASSPGQGYRRPFF. Written as DNA, the CDR3 is TGTGCCAGCAGCCCCGGACAGGGGTACCGCCGTCCGTTCTTC.

A note on this clonotype: A much larger clone lies a single base off, so this may be a read error. The J gene is TRBJ1-6, the V gene TRBV20-1, with 8 positions matching TRBD1. This CDR3 has 14 amino acids. Looked up from germline, CDR1 is DFQATT and CDR2 is SNEGSKA (reference sequence). The CDR3 spells CSALSQGANSPPHF. In nucleotides, the CDR3 is TGCAGTGCCCTGAGCCAGGGGGCGAATTCACCCCCCCACTTT.

The sample holds one count of this clonotype. The CDR3 protein is CASSPPGLGQFF. Here the CDR3 DNA reads TGTGCCAGCAGCCCCCCGGGACTTGGGCAGTTCTTC. The chain employs TRBV28 and TRBJ2-1; tentatively, D is TRBD2 (6 bases). V was cut by 6 bases and J by 12 bases, with 15 bases left in between. Germline-derived CDR1 and CDR2 are MDHEN and SYDVKM. The CDR3 covers 12 residues. The variable domain in full, with the rest retrieved from reference TRBV28 and TRBJ2-1, is DVKVTQSSRYLVKRTGEKVFLECVQDMDHENMFWYRQDPGLGLRLIYFSYDVKMKEKGDIPEGYSVSREKKERFSLILESASTNQTSMYLCASSPPGLGQFFGPGTRLTVL.

This clonotype was picked up a small number of times. The junction differs from germline at one of its ends, possibly a read error. In nucleotides, the CDR3 is TGTGCCAGCAGCTTGTCCCGGGACAGGGATCGTGACTATGGCTACACCTTT. Translated: CASSLSRDRDRDYGYTF. The J gene is TRBJ1-2, the V gene TRBV7-9; 9 bases are a match to TRBD1. The V gene's germline CDR1 is SEHNR and CDR2 FQNEAQ (reference sequence). The CDR3 length is 17 residues.

This clonotype was detected only a few times. CDR3 DNA: TGTGCCAGCAGTTTATTTGGGATTCCGACTAGCACAGATACGCAGTATTTT. Translating gives CASSLFGIPTSTDTQYF. The chain is built from TRBV27 and TRBJ2-3; D gene ambiguous. The CDR3 covers 17 residues. Looked up from germline, CDR1 is MNHEY and CDR2 is SMNVEV (reference sequence). The ends were cut back, 1 base at V and 0 bases at J, with 14 bases in the middle.

This chain uses TRBV5-1 with TRBJ2-5; no firm D call. This CDR3 spans 13 amino acids. The V and J ends lost 0 bases and 11 bases respectively, with 14 bases between them. The germline CDR1 and CDR2 sequences are SGHRS and YFSETQ. The chain's CDR3 is CASSLANSYGQYF. The DNA of the CDR3 is TGCGCCAGCAGCTTGGCCAACAGCTACGGGCAGTACTTC.

This clonotype was recorded a few times. The chain joins TRBV20-1 to TRBJ2-1; 9 bases fit TRBD2. Trimming cost V 3 bases and J 2 bases; bases outside gene matches: 2. The CDR3 covers 14 residues. Germline loops: CDR1 DFQATT, CDR2 SNEGSKA (reference sequence). CDR3 amino acids: CSASLAGTYNEQFF. The CDR3 DNA reads as TGCAGTGCTAGTCTAGCGGGAACCTACAATGAGCAGTTCTTC.

V gene TRBV9 combines with J gene TRBJ2-1; weak D call: TRBD2 (5 bases). This CDR3 contains 14 residues. The V gene's germline CDR1 is SGDLS and CDR2 YYNGEE. The V end lost 5 bases, the J end lost 8 bases, and 17 bases lay between the germline ends. The CDR3 region has the DNA TGTGCCAGCAGTCCGGACGCAGAGGGTTATGAGCAGTTCTTC. Residues: CASSPDAEGYEQFF.

About this clonotype itself: One junction end disagrees with the germline gene, perhaps due to a read error. V is TRBV4-1 and J is TRBJ2-7; 9 nucleotides line up with TRBD1. Germline V gene lookup returns CDR1 MGHRA and CDR2 YSYEKL. The CDR3 totals 15 residues. CDR3 in amino acids: CASSQTGTGLYEQYF. CDR3 nucleotide sequence: TGCGCCAGCAGCCAAACCGGGACAGGGTTGTACGAGCAGTACTTT.

The chain is built from TRBV9 and TRBJ1-1; 11 bases map to TRBD1. Per the germline V gene, CDR1 is SGDLS and CDR2 is YYNGEE. The junction had 1 base not matched to a gene; V was cut back by 3 bases and J by 6 bases. This CDR3 contains 13 residues. CDR3 region: CASSGTGGSEAFF. As DNA, the CDR3 is TGTGCCAGCAGCGGGACAGGGGGCTCTGAAGCTTTCTTT.

About this clonotype itself: An end of the junction does not agree with germline; a read error may underlie this. The chain uses TRBV2 and TRBJ2-7, with D possibly matching TRBD1 (6 bases). The CDR3 runs 14 residues. The germline CDR1 and CDR2 sequences are SNHLY and FYNNEI. CDR3 bases: TGTACCAGCAGTGGTGGAACAGGGACCCACGAGCAGTACTTC. This encodes CTSSGGTGTHEQYF.